These 9 T cell receptor beta chains were sequenced from one sample in a study of post-analysis software for immune sequencing data. cDNA libraries for TCR beta contained unique molecular identifiers. TCRdb reanalysed the PCR reads using MiXCR and keeps one entry per CDR3 protein. The top ten clones hold roughly 28% of a sample with roughly 160,000 distinct CDR3 sequences, around 36% of them seen once. This sample comprised blood, obtained after autologous hematopoietic stem cell transplantation. The origin of the receptors is a girl aged 5-17 years with multiple sclerosis.

V is TRBV11-2 and J is TRBJ2-3, with TRBD2 matching over 10 bases. The CDR3 totals 14 residues. Germline trimming cut 10 bases from V and 1 base from J; bases unmatched to any gene: 5. The germline gives CDR1 SGHAT, CDR2 FQNNGV. CDR3 nucleotide sequence: TGTGCCATCATAGCGGGAGGTCGCACAGATACGCAGTATTTT. Translating it yields CAIIAGGRTDTQYF.

This clonotype was seen only once. The junction does not match germline at one end; this may be a read error. V gene TRBV6-4 combines with J gene TRBJ1-1; D gene ambiguous. Germline CDR1 reads MRHNA; CDR2 reads SNTAGT. The CDR3 is made up of 15 amino acids. The CDR3 protein is CASSDSRPGNAEAFF. In nucleotides, the CDR3 is TGTGCCAGCAGTGACTCACGTCCGGGGAACGCTGAAGCTTTCTTT.

This chain links TRBV12-3 or TRBV12-4 with TRBJ2-1; 16 nucleotides align to TRBD2. The J call may be faulty, since TRBJ2-7 better matches the DNA end. CDR3 length equals 18 residues. CDR3 sequence (DNA): TGTGCCAGCAGCCAGGGACTAGCGGGAGGGCTCTCCTACAATGAGCAGTACTTC. Translating gives CASSQGLAGGLSYNEQYF.

The chain employs TRBV20-1 and TRBJ2-7, with 9 positions matching TRBD2. The junction had 14 bases not matched to a gene; V was cut back by 1 base and J by 10 bases. Germline lookup yields CDR1 DFQATT and CDR2 SNEGSKA (reference sequence). CDR3 length: 15 residues. Here the CDR3 reads CSARGTSAARVAQYF. As DNA, the CDR3 is TGCAGTGCTAGAGGGACTAGCGCCGCCCGGGTGGCCCAGTACTTC.

This clonotype has just a few counts. This chain connects TRBV20-1 to TRBJ2-3; D unclear. This CDR3 is 13 amino acids long. Trimming left V 2 bases short and J 5 bases short, with 11 bases between. Germline-derived CDR1 and CDR2 are DFQATT and SNEGSKA (reference sequence). The CDR3, as DNA: TGCAGTGCTAGACGGCACATGCAAGATACGCAGTATTTT. Translated, it gives CSARRHMQDTQYF.

This clonotype came up a few times. V usage is TRBV6-1 and J usage is TRBJ2-2; D is unclear. Trimming left V 8 bases short and J 1 base short, with 11 bases between. There are 14 residues in the CDR3. Germline CDR1 MNHNS, CDR2 SASEGT. CDR3: CASPDPLNTGELFF. CDR3 nucleotides: TGTGCCAGCCCCGATCCTTTGAACACCGGGGAGCTGTTTTTT.

In its sample, this clonotype was seen many times. The chain links TRBV27 to TRBJ2-1, with 7 bases aligning to TRBD2. Germline lookup yields CDR1 MNHEY and CDR2 SMNVEV (reference sequence). This CDR3 has 13 amino acids. The junction had 8 bases not matched to a gene; V was cut back by 10 bases and J by 5 bases. In DNA, the CDR3 is TGTGCCACCGGGACTACCTCAAACAATGAGCAGTTCTTC. This gives the protein CATGTTSNNEQFF.

The CDR3 sequence is CASSRTGEGEQYF. Written as DNA, the CDR3 is TGTGCCAGCTCCCGCACAGGGGAGGGCGAGCAGTACTTC. This rearrangement joins TRBV18 to TRBJ2-1; D possibly matches TRBD1 or TRBD2 (7 bases each). Near its end, the DNA agrees better with TRBJ2-7, so the J call may be wrong. The CDR3 consists of 13 residues. CDR1 KGHSH and CDR2 LQKENI come from the germline V gene.

This chain joins TRBV5-5 and TRBJ1-1; a possible D gene is TRBD1 (5 bases). The CDR3 runs to 15 residues. CDR1 SGHKS and CDR2 YYEKEE come from the germline V gene (reference sequence). Trimming left V 6 bases short and J 0 bases short, with 15 bases between. The CDR3 DNA is TGTGCCAGCAACCCCTGGGGGGAGATGAACACTGAAGCTTTCTTT. Protein sequence: CASNPWGEMNTEAFF. Full variable domain (remainder filled in from reference TRBV5-5 and TRBJ1-1): DAGVTQSPTHLIKTRGQQVTLRCSPISGHKSVSWYQQVLGQGPQFIFQYYEKEERGRGNFPDRFSARQFPNYSSELNVNALLLGDSALYLCASNPWGEMNTEAFFGQGTRLTVV.